These 20 T cell receptor beta chains came from one sample sequenced in a study of blood T cell repertoires in COVID-19. The protocol was immunoSEQ multiplex PCR, while the TCRdb copy is restricted to in-frame clones and leaves out a portion. This table holds more than 25,000 clones, around 88% found once. Sample: peripheral blood. These receptors were taken from a man in his 70s with acute or convalescent COVID-19.

V usage is TRBV5-1 and J usage is TRBJ2-3; D ambiguous. The CDR3 has 16 amino acids. V lost 0 bases and J 3 bases, leaving 14 bases between the germline ends. Germline CDR1 reads SGHRS; CDR2 reads YFSETQ. The CDR3: CASSLGSVPLTDTQYF. CDR3 sequence (DNA): TGCGCCAGCAGCTTGGGGTCAGTTCCCTTGACAGATACGCAGTATTTT.

This chain links TRBV7-9 with TRBJ1-3; a weak D match, TRBD1 (5 bases). Germline V gene lookup returns CDR1 SEHNR and CDR2 FQNEAQ (reference sequence). The CDR3 contains 15 residues. The V end was cut by 5 bases, the J end by 1 base, with 12 bases between. The CDR3 spells CASSPLGGSGNTIYF. CDR3 nucleotides: TGTGCCAGCAGCCCACTGGGGGGGTCTGGAAACACCATATATTTT.

J is TRBJ1-2 and V is TRBV20-1, with D unresolved. The V gene lost 7 bases and the J gene lost 7 bases, with 13 bases spanning the gap. CDR1 and CDR2 (germline): DFQATT, SNEGSKA (reference sequence). CDR3 size: 11 residues. The CDR3 sequence is CSGRVHSGYTF. CDR3 bases: TGCAGTGGGAGGGTCCACAGTGGCTACACCTTC.

This chain uses TRBV18 with TRBJ2-7, with D possibly being TRBD2 (5 bases). CDR1 and CDR2 (germline): KGHSH, LQKENI. The V end was cut by 2 bases, the J end by 5 bases, with 7 bases between. The CDR3 totals 12 residues. The CDR3 protein is CASSPERDEQYF. CDR3 nucleotides: TGTGCCAGCTCACCAGAGAGGGACGAGCAGTACTTC.

CDR3 coding DNA: TGTGCCAGCAGCCCATCCCGGACACTTGACGAGCAGTACTTC. It codes for CASSPSRTLDEQYF. The chain has TRBV5-5 and TRBJ2-7; a weak D match, TRBD1 (5 bases). V gave up 4 bases and J gave up 5 bases, with 16 bases separating them. Germline V gene data show CDR1 as SGHKS and CDR2 as YYEKEE (reference sequence). The length of the CDR3 is 14 residues. Looking up the rest from reference TRBV5-5 and TRBJ2-7 gives the full variable domain: DAGVTQSPTHLIKTRGQQVTLRCSPISGHKSVSWYQQVLGQGPQFIFQYYEKEERGRGNFPDRFSARQFPNYSSELNVNALLLGDSALYLCASSPSRTLDEQYFGPGTRLTVT.

This clone was picked up one time. V gene TRBV6-4 combines with J gene TRBJ2-6; D might be TRBD1 (5 bases). The CDR3 is 14 amino acids. CDR1 and CDR2 (germline): MRHNA, SNTAGT. The ends were cut back, 5 bases at V and 0 bases at J, with 5 bases in the middle. CDR3: CASSTGSGANVLTF. The CDR3 nucleotides are TGTGCCAGCAGTACAGGCTCTGGGGCCAACGTCCTGACTTTC.

The chain has TRBV15 and TRBJ1-2; 8 positions agree with TRBD1. Trimming removed 0 bases from V and 5 bases from J; junction bases left unmatched: 5. The CDR3 sequence is 15 residues long. CDR1 is LNHNV, CDR2 YYDKDF, per germline (reference sequence). CDR3 coding DNA: TGTGCCACCAGCAGAGATACAGGGGGGTTATATGGCTACACCTTC. As protein: CATSRDTGGLYGYTF. The whole variable domain, remainder taken from reference TRBV15 and TRBJ1-2, is DAMVIQNPRYQVTQFGKPVTLSCSQTLNHNVMYWYQQKSSQAPKLLFHYYDKDFNNEADTPDNFQSRRPNTSFCFLDIRSPGLGDTAMYLCATSRDTGGLYGYTFGSGTRLTVV.

The chain uses TRBV12-3 or TRBV12-4 and TRBJ1-1; D might be TRBD1 (5 bases). V was shortened by 5 bases and J by 11 bases, with 12 bases between the two germline ends. The CDR3 loop spans 11 amino acids. CDR3 in DNA: TGTGCCAGCAGTCCCTGGGAGGGGGCTTTCTTT. The encoded protein is CASSPWEGAFF.

The J gene is TRBJ2-5, the V gene TRBV18, with D tentatively TRBD1 (6 bases). The CDR3 is 13 residues long. Germline V gene lookup returns CDR1 KGHSH and CDR2 LQKENI. V was trimmed by 0 bases and J by 6 bases, leaving 8 bases between them. The CDR3 reads CASSPPQGQTQYF. The CDR3 DNA sequence: TGTGCCAGCTCACCACCGCAGGGGCAGACCCAGTACTTC. The variable domain in full, with the rest retrieved from reference TRBV18 and TRBJ2-5, is NAGVMQNPRHLVRRRGQEARLRCSPMKGHSHVYWYRQLPEEGLKFMVYLQKENIIDESGMPKERFSAEFPKEGPSILRIQQVVRGDSAAYFCASSPPQGQTQYFGPGTRLLVL.

V usage is TRBV9 and J usage is TRBJ2-2; D ambiguous. Trimming pared 0 bases from V and 7 bases from J, leaving 10 bases between. This CDR3 comprises 14 residues. Germline V CDR1 and CDR2: SGDLS, YYNGEE. In DNA, the CDR3 is TGTGCCAGCAGCGTAGAGCCTTCTGGCGGGGAGCTGTTTTTT. Amino acid sequence: CASSVEPSGGELFF.

This clone has a single count. The chain combines TRBV2 with TRBJ2-1; D might be TRBD1 (5 bases). CDR1 and CDR2 (germline): SNHLY, FYNNEI. V was clipped by 1 base and J by 6 bases, with 13 bases between them. The CDR3 totals 15 residues. CDR3 sequence reads: CASSEVRTRSNEQFF. CDR3 nucleotides: TGTGCCAGCAGTGAAGTCCGGACAAGGAGCAATGAGCAGTTCTTC.

The V call is TRBV6-5, the J call TRBJ2-3, with 9 bases that match TRBD1. The trim removed 0 bases at V and 6 bases at J, leaving 4 bases unmatched. CDR3 length: 15 residues. Germline values: CDR1 MNHEY, CDR2 SVGAGI. DNA of the CDR3: TGTGCCAGCAGTTACTCAAGGACAGGGGTTGATACGCAGTATTTT. It yields the protein CASSYSRTGVDTQYF.

The chain carries TRBV4-2 and TRBJ2-7; 8 bases align to TRBD2. The CDR3 spans 16 residues. Germline CDR1 reads LGHNA; CDR2 reads YNFKEQ. Germline trimming cut 1 base from V and 4 bases from J; bases unmatched to any gene: 9. CDR3 region: CASSQAGGAPDYEQYF. The CDR3 DNA follows: TGTGCCAGCAGCCAAGCGGGGGGGGCTCCAGATTACGAGCAGTACTTC.

The V and J genes are TRBV29-1 and TRBJ1-4; 7 bases align to TRBD1. The CDR3 totals 15 residues. CDR1 is SQVTM, CDR2 ANQGSEA, per germline. The V gene end was trimmed by 5 bases and the J gene end by 5 bases; junction bases not matched to a gene: 11. CDR3 protein: CSVMEVGTANEKLFF. The DNA of the CDR3 is TGCAGCGTTATGGAGGTCGGGACAGCAAATGAAAAACTGTTTTTT.

This clone has just one count. The rearrangement uses TRBV7-6 and TRBJ1-1; no clear D. Germline assignment: CDR1 SGHVS and CDR2 FNYEAQ. Trimming left V 1 base short and J 6 bases short, with 15 bases between. The CDR3 has 15 amino acids. CDR3 loop: CASSLEKGGVAEAFF. As DNA, the CDR3 is TGTGCCAGCAGCTTAGAAAAGGGAGGCGTCGCTGAAGCTTTCTTT.

V is TRBV24-1 and J is TRBJ2-5, with 9 bases matching TRBD2. CDR3 length equals 15 residues. Germline assignment: CDR1 KGHDR and CDR2 SFDVKD. Unmatched junction bases numbered 7, after V lost 4 bases and J lost 5 bases. CDR3 in DNA: TGTGCCACCAGTGACCCGACTAGCGGAGGGGAGACCCAGTACTTC. It specifies CATSDPTSGGETQYF.

V gene TRBV18 combines with J gene TRBJ2-5; 8 nucleotides line up with TRBD1. V shed 6 bases, J shed 4 bases, and the junction held 4 bases outside the gene matches. Germline lookup yields CDR1 KGHSH and CDR2 LQKENI. The CDR3 extends over 13 amino acids. The CDR3 region has the DNA TGTGCCAGCTCTTCAGGGGGCGCAGAGACCCAGTACTTC. Translation gives CASSSGGAETQYF. The variable domain in full, completed from reference TRBV18 and TRBJ2-5, reads NAGVMQNPRHLVRRRGQEARLRCSPMKGHSHVYWYRQLPEEGLKFMVYLQKENIIDESGMPKERFSAEFPKEGPSILRIQQVVRGDSAAYFCASSSGGAETQYFGPGTRLLVL.

This rearrangement joins TRBV19 to TRBJ1-5, with D hard to call. CDR3 length: 15 amino acids. V was shortened by 7 bases and J by 0 bases, with 13 bases between the two germline ends. The germline CDR1 and CDR2 sequences are LNHDA and SQIVND (reference sequence). The CDR3 region is CASIPRGDSNQPQHF. The DNA for the CDR3 is TGTGCCAGTATTCCCCGAGGCGATAGCAATCAGCCCCAGCATTTT.

This clone appeared a single time. This sequence joins TRBV6-6 and TRBJ1-2; 8 bases map to TRBD1. Germline CDR1 and CDR2: MNHNY and SVGAGI (reference sequence). With 0 bases clipped from V and 3 bases from J, the junction kept 3 bases outside the gene matches. This CDR3 comprises 15 residues. CDR3 loop: CASSYSLQGDYGYTF. The CDR3 bases are TGTGCCAGCAGTTACTCCCTACAGGGGGACTATGGCTACACCTTC.

This clone occurred a few times. This chain joins TRBV7-9 and TRBJ2-3; 9 bases fit TRBD2. The CDR3 contains 16 residues. Trimming at V came to 5 bases and at J to 4 bases, leaving 10 bases not matched to a gene. The germline CDR1 and CDR2 sequences are SEHNR and FQNEAQ (reference sequence). The CDR3 DNA follows: TGTGCCAGCAGCCCATTAGCGGGAGTACTCGCAGATACGCAGTATTTT. It specifies CASSPLAGVLADTQYF.